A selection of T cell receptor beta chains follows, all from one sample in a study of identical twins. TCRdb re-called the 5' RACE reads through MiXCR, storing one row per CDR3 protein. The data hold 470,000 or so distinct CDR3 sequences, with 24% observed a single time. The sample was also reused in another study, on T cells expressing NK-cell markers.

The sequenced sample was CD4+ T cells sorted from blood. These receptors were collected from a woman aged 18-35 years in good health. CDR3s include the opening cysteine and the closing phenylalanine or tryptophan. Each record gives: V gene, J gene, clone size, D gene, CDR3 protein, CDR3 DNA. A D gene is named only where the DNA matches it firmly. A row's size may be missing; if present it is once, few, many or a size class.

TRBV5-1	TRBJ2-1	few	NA	CASSLATKYEQFF	TGCGCCAGCAGCTTGGCCACGAAATATGAGCAGTTCTTC
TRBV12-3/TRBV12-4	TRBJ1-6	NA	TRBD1	CASSPPATGYRSPLHF	TGTGCCAGCAGTCCCCCCGCGACAGGGTACCGATCACCCCTCCACTTT
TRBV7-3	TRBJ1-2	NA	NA	CASSLTSQGLGYTF	TGTGCCAGCAGCTTAACGTCCCAGGGACTCGGCTACACCTTC
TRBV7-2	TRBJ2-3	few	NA	CASSPPRGTQYF	TGTGCCAGCAGCCCCCCGAGAGGTACGCAGTATTTT
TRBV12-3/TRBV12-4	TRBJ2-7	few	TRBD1	CASSSTSGQRYEQYF	TGTGCCAGCAGTTCGACATCGGGACAGCGGTACGAGCAGTACTTC
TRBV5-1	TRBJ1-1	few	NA	CASSLDNAKNTEAFF	TGCGCCAGCAGCTTAGACAACGCCAAGAACACTGAAGCTTTCTTT
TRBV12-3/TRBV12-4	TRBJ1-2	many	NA	CASSLAGPNYGYTF	TGTGCCAGCAGTTTGGCAGGACCTAACTATGGCTACACCTTC
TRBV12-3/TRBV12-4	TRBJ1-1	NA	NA	CASSFMGMNTEAFF	TGTGCCAGCAGTTTTATGGGCATGAACACTGAAGCTTTCTTT
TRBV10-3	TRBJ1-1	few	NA	CAISESTGAAEAFF	TGTGCCATCAGTGAGTCTACAGGAGCCGCTGAAGCTTTCTTT
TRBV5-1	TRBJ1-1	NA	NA	CASSLLRGNTEAFF	TGCGCCAGCAGCTTGTTGCGGGGCAACACTGAAGCTTTCTTT
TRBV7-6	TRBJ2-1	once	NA	CASSPETRPAVYEQFF	TGTGCCAGCAGCCCTGAGACTAGGCCTGCGGTCTATGAGCAGTTCTTC
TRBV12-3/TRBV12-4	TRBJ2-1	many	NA	CASSPAASYNEQFF	TGTGCCAGCAGTCCCGCGGCATCCTACAATGAGCAGTTCTTC
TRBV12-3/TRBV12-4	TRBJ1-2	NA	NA	CASRPRGTGYGYTF	TGTGCCAGCAGGCCCAGAGGTACAGGGTATGGCTACACCTTC
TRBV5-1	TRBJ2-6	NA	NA	CASSDLLLSGANVLTF	TGCGCCAGCAGCGACCTCTTGCTCTCTGGGGCCAACGTCCTGACTTTC
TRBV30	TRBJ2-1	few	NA	CAWSAGLDNEQFF	TGTGCCTGGAGCGCAGGACTCGACAATGAGCAGTTCTTC